This T cell receptor (beta chain) stems from a study of T cell responses to AZD1222 COVID-19 vaccine. Whole-study findings and limits: Recipients of AZD1222 seropositive at baseline numbered only six or seven. The donor cohort was predominantly white British with a female majority, and clonal diversity may have been underestimated.

The data were produced by immunoSEQ multiplex PCR, yet TCRdb's version contains in-frame clones alone and is incomplete. The repertoire consists of over 110,000 clones, with roughly 93% occurring once and the leading ten covering 9.3%. V lost 5 bases and J lost 6; bases outside the gene matches: 3. Germline V CDR1 and CDR2: SGHRS, YFSETQ. The CDR3 is made up of 12 amino acids. Details on this clone: Its target is unknown.

This clonotype was sampled from an adult who received the AZD1222 COVID-19 vaccine. The material sequenced was peripheral blood, taken 28 days after the second AZD1222 dose. V gene TRBV5-1 combines with J gene TRBJ2-3, with TRBD1 identical over 7 bases. In DNA form, the CDR3 reads TGCGCCAGCAGAATGACAGGGGATACGCAGTATTTT. It is translated as CASRMTGDTQYF.